What follows describes a single T cell receptor (beta chain). Its specificity is not known. Here immunoSEQ multiplex PCR was the method, and the copy in TCRdb shows in-frame clones only, minus some. The repertoire includes 47,000 or so clones, roughly 93% of them detected once, and 1.4% sits in the top ten. These data come from a study of cytomegalovirus exposure and HLA in healthy donors. The study, taken as a whole, reports: Most TCR sequences showed up rarely, but some public TCRs showed up in many donors.

From germline, CDR1 is MDHEN and CDR2 SYDVKM. This CDR3 is 15 amino acids long. The ends lost 3 bases at V and 2 bases at J; junction bases unmatched: 7. The sample taken for sequencing was PBMCs. The chain uses TRBV28 and TRBJ2-7; 7 bases map to TRBD1. The source is a man between 18 and 35 years old in good health and CMV-seronegative. CDR3 nucleotide sequence: TGTGCCAGCAGTTTCGGCAGGGGGTATCCCTACGAGCAGTACTTC. This sequence encodes CASSFGRGYPYEQYF. Together with reference TRBV28 and TRBJ2-7, the CDR3 gives the full variable domain: DVKVTQSSRYLVKRTGEKVFLECVQDMDHENMFWYRQDPGLGLRLIYFSYDVKMKEKGDIPEGYSVSREKKERFSLILESASTNQTSMYLCASSFGRGYPYEQYFGPGTRLTVT.